This passage covers 32 T cell receptor beta chains from one sample sequenced in a study of blood T cell repertoires in COVID-19. Produced via immunoSEQ multiplex PCR; TCRdb's table is partial and in-frame only. The data hold approximately 200,000 clones, with around 88% observed a single time. The sequenced sample was peripheral blood. Every receptor here comes from a man younger than 30 with active or convalescent COVID-19.

V and J are TRBV5-1 and TRBJ1-1; D not resolved. CDR3 length: 15 amino acids. V gave up 3 bases and J gave up 11 bases, with 23 bases separating them. Per the germline V gene, CDR1 is SGHRS and CDR2 is YFSETQ. The CDR3, as DNA: TGCGCCAGCAGCTCACCTAACACGGCTACTACCTCGGCTTTCTTT. It translates to CASSSPNTATTSAFF. Full variable domain (missing parts from reference TRBV5-1 and TRBJ1-1): KAGVTQTPRYLIKTRGQQVTLSCSPISGHRSVSWYQQTPGQGLQFLFEYFSETQRNKGNFPGRFSGRQFSNSRSEMNVSTLELGDSALYLCASSSPNTATTSAFFGQGTRLTVV.

V and J are TRBV6-5 and TRBJ1-6; 8 nucleotides agree with TRBD1. Germline CDR1 MNHEY, CDR2 SVGAGI. J was trimmed by 9 bases and V by 6 bases; bases with no gene match: 7. This CDR3 spans 14 amino acids. The CDR3 sequence: CASSKEDRVSPLHF. The CDR3 DNA sequence: TGTGCCAGCAGCAAGGAGGACAGGGTTTCACCCCTCCACTTT.

This chain links TRBV10-2 with TRBJ2-5, with 13 bases that match TRBD2. Unmatched junction bases numbered 3, after V lost 6 bases and J lost 5 bases. CDR3 length: 14 amino acids. Germline loops: CDR1 WSHSY, CDR2 SAAADI. The CDR3 coding sequence is TGCGCCAGCAGGGGGACTAGCGGGAACGAGACCCAGTACTTC. This sequence encodes CASRGTSGNETQYF.

This chain connects TRBV19 to TRBJ1-5, with D unresolved. The germline V and J ends were trimmed by 5 bases and 3 bases, with 11 bases remaining between them. The CDR3 loop spans 14 amino acids. Germline CDR1 reads LNHDA; CDR2 reads SQIVND (reference sequence). DNA of the CDR3: TGTGCCAGTAGTTTTGGGCAGCACAATCAGCCCCAGCATTTT. It translates to CASSFGQHNQPQHF.

The sample holds a few counts of this clone. V is TRBV11-2 and J is TRBJ1-1, with 10 bases lining up with TRBD1. Germline lookup yields CDR1 SGHAT and CDR2 FQNNGV. The CDR3 loop spans 18 amino acids. V dropped 6 bases and J dropped 3; count of bases not matched to a gene: 16. This CDR3 reads CASRSPRGTGVIYTEAFF. The CDR3 DNA reads TGTGCCAGCAGGTCCCCAAGAGGGACAGGGGTTATTTACACTGAAGCTTTCTTT.

The gene calls are TRBV28 and TRBJ2-5; 7 nucleotides match TRBD1. Germline-derived CDR1 and CDR2 are MDHEN and SYDVKM. V lost 6 bases to trimming and J lost 6 bases; unmatched junction nucleotides: 13. The CDR3 spans 15 residues. The CDR3: CASSPSGQIKKTQYF. The CDR3 DNA is TGTGCCAGCAGCCCCTCGGGACAGATCAAGAAGACCCAGTACTTC.

The rearrangement links TRBV5-1 to TRBJ2-7; TRBD2 matches at 8 bases. Trimming cost V 4 bases and J 2 bases; bases outside gene matches: 5. The CDR3 has 14 residues. Germline V gene sequence: CDR1 SGHRS, CDR2 YFSETQ. CDR3 DNA sequence: TGCGCCAGCAGCCCCGGGGGGGGCGCCTACGAGCAGTACTTC. This sequence encodes CASSPGGGAYEQYF.

The V gene is TRBV24-1, the J gene TRBJ2-6, with D hard to call. Germline V gives CDR1 KGHDR, CDR2 SFDVKD. The V gene lost 5 bases and the J gene lost 0 bases, with 10 bases spanning the gap. The CDR3 contains 16 residues. CDR3: CATSGSVASGANVLTF. In nucleotides, the CDR3 is TGTGCCACCAGTGGGTCGGTTGCCTCTGGGGCCAACGTCCTGACTTTC.

The chain has TRBV12-3 or TRBV12-4 and TRBJ1-5; no reliable D call. The V end lost 6 bases, the J end lost 7 bases, and 10 bases lay between the germline ends. The CDR3 has 12 residues. CDR3 sequence: CASSALPQPQHF. Written as DNA, the CDR3 is TGTGCCAGCAGCGCGCTCCCCCAGCCCCAGCATTTT.

This chain joins TRBV2 and TRBJ2-1; 8 nucleotides match TRBD2. Unmatched junction bases numbered 15, after V lost 5 bases and J lost 0 bases. The CDR3 totals 19 residues. In germline, CDR1 is SNHLY, CDR2 FYNNEI. DNA of the CDR3: TGTGCCAGCAGTCCACCCCCCGCTAGCGGGCAACCCTCCTACAATGAGCAGTTCTTC. It specifies CASSPPPASGQPSYNEQFF.

The chain joins TRBV19 to TRBJ1-6, with a weak D call TRBD1 (5 bases). The length of the CDR3 is 16 residues. In germline, CDR1 is LNHDA, CDR2 SQIVND (reference sequence). The V and J ends lost 10 bases and 0 bases respectively, with 16 bases between them. CDR3 nucleotide sequence: TGTGCCACCTCGGGACTTTCGAGCTCCTATAATTCACCCCTCCACTTT. Protein product: CATSGLSSSYNSPLHF.

The rearrangement links TRBV2 to TRBJ1-2, with TRBD1 matching 7 bases. Germline V gene sequence: CDR1 SNHLY, CDR2 FYNNEI. This CDR3 is 13 amino acids long. V trimming: 7 bases; J trimming: 4 bases; junction bases outside the gene matches: 6. CDR3 protein: CASTPRTGYGYTF. As DNA, the CDR3 is TGTGCCAGCACTCCGAGGACAGGCTATGGCTACACCTTC. Supplemented by reference TRBV2 and TRBJ1-2, the full variable domain reads EPEVTQTPSHQVTQMGQEVILRCVPISNHLYFYWYRQILGQKVEFLVSFYNNEISEKSEIFDDQFSVERPDGSNFTLKIRSTKLEDSAMYFCASTPRTGYGYTFGSGTRLTVV.

This rearrangement joins TRBV19 to TRBJ1-2; D is unresolved. CDR3 size: 9 residues. V shed 6 bases and J shed 8 bases, with 4 bases lying between them. Germline loops: CDR1 LNHDA, CDR2 SQIVND (reference sequence). CDR3 protein: CASSPGYTF. Here the CDR3 DNA reads TGTGCCAGTAGCCCGGGCTACACCTTC. Full variable domain (remainder filled in from reference TRBV19 and TRBJ1-2): DGGITQSPKYLFRKEGQNVTLSCEQNLNHDAMYWYRQDPGQGLRLIYYSQIVNDFQKGDIAEGYSVSREKKESFPLTVTSAQKNPTAFYLCASSPGYTFGSGTRLTVV.

V usage is TRBV21-1 and J usage is TRBJ1-2; the table's D gene call, TRBD1, was not cross checked with the DNA. TRBV21-1 has pseudogene status. This CDR3 is built from 12 residues. The CDR3 nucleotides are TGTGCCAGCAGCAGTTTCAGGGATGGTGACACCTTC. Its translation: CASSSFRDGDTF.

In DNA form, the CDR3 reads TGTGCCTGGACTAGCGGGAGAGGGGTAGATACGCAGTATTTT. This sequence encodes CAWTSGRGVDTQYF. This chain joins TRBV30 and TRBJ2-3; 10 bases are a match to TRBD2. This CDR3 has 14 amino acids. The V and J ends lost 4 bases and 5 bases, in that order; junction bases with no gene match: 6. Germline lookup yields CDR1 GTSNPN and CDR2 SVGIG (reference sequence).

The chain recombines TRBV29-1 with TRBJ1-4, with TRBD1 matching over 8 bases. J lost 7 bases, V lost 7 bases, and 8 bases had no gene match. This CDR3 has 13 amino acids. The germline CDR1 and CDR2 sequences are SQVTM and ANQGSEA. The CDR3 nucleotides read TGCAGCGCGCACAGGGGGAAGGGTGAAAAACTGTTTTTT. It codes for CSAHRGKGEKLFF.

The chain combines TRBV6-6 with TRBJ2-5; tentative D call: TRBD2 (7 bases). Germline V lookup: CDR1 MNHNY, CDR2 SVGAGI (reference sequence). Trimming pared 6 bases from V and 4 bases from J, leaving 15 bases between. This CDR3 region has 14 residues. DNA for the CDR3: TGTGCCAGCAGCTCGACGGGGGGCGGAGAGACCCAGTACTTC. It specifies CASSSTGGGETQYF.

The CDR3 is CASSETVDQPQHF. The CDR3 region has the DNA TGTGCCAGCAGTGAGACAGTCGATCAGCCCCAGCATTTT. The rearrangement uses TRBV2 and TRBJ1-5; D possibly corresponds to TRBD1 (5 bases). The CDR3 totals 13 residues. The ends were cut back, 3 bases at V and 5 bases at J, with 8 bases in the middle. CDR1 and CDR2 from the germline V gene are SNHLY and FYNNEI. Complete variable domain (other parts from reference TRBV2 and TRBJ1-5): EPEVTQTPSHQVTQMGQEVILRCVPISNHLYFYWYRQILGQKVEFLVSFYNNEISEKSEIFDDQFSVERPDGSNFTLKIRSTKLEDSAMYFCASSETVDQPQHFGDGTRLSIL.

The rearrangement joins TRBV25-1 to TRBJ2-5, with D unclear. V lost 4 bases, J lost 4 bases, and 7 bases lay in between. The CDR3 extends over 12 amino acids. Germline lookup yields CDR1 MGHDK and CDR2 SYGVNS. The CDR3 region has the DNA TGTGCCAGCAGTGCTCCTCTAGAGACCCAGTACTTC. Its translation: CASSAPLETQYF.

The chain employs TRBV28 and TRBJ2-7, with 12 bases fitting TRBD1. V was pared by 1 base and J by 6 bases, with 10 bases of the junction left unmatched. Germline V gene lookup returns CDR1 MDHEN and CDR2 SYDVKM. CDR3 length: 17 residues. The CDR3 reads CASSLLISGTGGFEQYF. CDR3 DNA: TGTGCCAGCAGTTTATTAATCTCCGGGACAGGGGGCTTCGAGCAGTACTTC.

The chain couples TRBV9 to TRBJ2-7; maybe TRBD1 (7 bases). The CDR3 has 17 amino acids. Trimming left V 0 bases short and J 2 bases short, with 18 bases between. Germline V gives CDR1 SGDLS, CDR2 YYNGEE. CDR3 in DNA: TGTGCCAGCAGCGTAGCAGGGGGTGGTAGCGGCCCCTACGAGCAGTACTTC. This translates into CASSVAGGGSGPYEQYF.

The V and J genes are TRBV5-4 and TRBJ2-3; D perhaps matches TRBD2 (5 bases). Trimming pared 2 bases from V and 2 bases from J, leaving 6 bases between. This CDR3 is 13 amino acids long. CDR1 and CDR2 (germline): SGHNT, YYREEE (reference sequence). The CDR3 sequence: CASSFRDTDTQYF. CDR3 bases: TGTGCCAGCAGCTTCCGGGACACAGATACGCAGTATTTT. Based on the CDR3 plus reference TRBV5-4 and TRBJ2-3, the full variable domain is ETGVTQSPTHLIKTRGQQVTLRCSSQSGHNTVSWYQQALGQGPQFIFQYYREEENGRGNFPPRFSGLQFPNYSSELNVNALELDDSALYLCASSFRDTDTQYFGPGTRLTVL.

There are a few counts of this clone. This chain links TRBV5-4 with TRBJ2-3; 9 bases agree with TRBD2. The trim removed 3 bases at V and 2 bases at J, leaving 4 bases unmatched. CDR1 and CDR2 (germline): SGHNT, YYREEE (reference sequence). This CDR3 comprises 15 residues. The CDR3 DNA sequence: TGTGCCAGCAGCTCTTGGACTAGCGACACAGATACGCAGTATTTT. As protein: CASSSWTSDTDTQYF. The full variable domain, in which reference TRBV5-4 and TRBJ2-3 provide the parts outside the CDR3, is ETGVTQSPTHLIKTRGQQVTLRCSSQSGHNTVSWYQQALGQGPQFIFQYYREEENGRGNFPPRFSGLQFPNYSSELNVNALELDDSALYLCASSSWTSDTDTQYFGPGTRLTVL.

V usage is TRBV5-4 and J usage is TRBJ2-5, with 7 bases matching TRBD1. The J segment lost 6 bases and the V segment lost 0 bases, leaving 8 bases of the junction unmatched. Germline V gene lookup returns CDR1 SGHNT and CDR2 YYREEE (reference sequence). The CDR3 has 15 residues. The CDR3 region has the DNA TGTGCCAGCAGCTTGGAGGCAGGGGGATGGAAGACCCAGTACTTC. As protein: CASSLEAGGWKTQYF.

The gene calls are TRBV11-2 and TRBJ2-3; D is possibly TRBD1 (5 bases). The V and J ends lost 5 bases and 0 bases respectively, with 18 bases between them. This CDR3 is 17 amino acids long. Looked up from germline, CDR1 is SGHAT and CDR2 is FQNNGV. As DNA, the CDR3 is TGTGCCAGCAGCCACTATTGGGGCACTACTAGCACAGATACGCAGTATTTT. The encoded protein is CASSHYWGTTSTDTQYF.

The chain combines TRBV12-3 or TRBV12-4 with TRBJ1-3, with no clear D. Trimming removed 3 bases at V and 6 bases at J, with 6 bases between. The CDR3 consists of 12 residues. CDR3 sequence (DNA): TGTGCCAGCAGTTTGGGCCCAAACACCATATATTTT. Protein sequence: CASSLGPNTIYF.

The gene calls are TRBV28 and TRBJ1-5, with D tentatively TRBD1 (5 bases). Germline lookup yields CDR1 MDHEN and CDR2 SYDVKM. The V gene lost 6 bases and the J gene lost 6 bases, with 15 bases spanning the gap. The CDR3 loop spans 14 amino acids. CDR3 in amino acids: CASRGGGTRQPQHF. The CDR3 DNA reads TGTGCCAGCAGAGGCGGAGGGACGCGTCAGCCCCAGCATTTT.

The V call is TRBV5-1, the J call TRBJ2-1; tentatively, D is TRBD2 (5 bases). Germline V gene sequence: CDR1 SGHRS, CDR2 YFSETQ. With 5 bases removed from V and 5 bases from J, the gap between germline ends came to 17 bases. The CDR3 extends over 15 amino acids. The CDR3 sequence: CASSPPGVGDNEQFF. CDR3 nucleotide sequence: TGCGCCAGCAGTCCGCCCGGGGTCGGGGACAATGAGCAGTTCTTC.

The chain is built from TRBV5-1 and TRBJ2-2, with D unclear. The CDR3 is 14 amino acids. V was trimmed by 0 bases and J by 4 bases, leaving 7 bases between them. Germline V CDR1 and CDR2: SGHRS, YFSETQ. DNA for the CDR3: TGCGCCAGCAGCTTGGCTTCTCTCACCGGGGAGCTGTTTTTT. Translating gives CASSLASLTGELFF.

The chain uses TRBV11-2 and TRBJ2-1; D is ambiguous. In germline, CDR1 is SGHAT, CDR2 FQNNGV. The V end lost 5 bases, the J end lost 8 bases, and 10 bases lay between the germline ends. This CDR3 has 12 residues. The CDR3 DNA reads TGTGCCAGCAGCCTTAGTTTGGATGAGCAGTTCTTC. Translation gives CASSLSLDEQFF.

This chain joins TRBV6-4 and TRBJ2-2; 14 positions match TRBD2. This CDR3 is built from 16 residues. Per the germline V gene, CDR1 is MRHNA and CDR2 is SNTAGT. V gave up 6 bases and J gave up 4 bases; unmatched junction bases: 4. CDR3 residues: CASSRGTSGSTGELFF. CDR3 DNA: TGTGCCAGCAGCCGCGGGACTAGCGGGAGCACCGGGGAGCTGTTTTTT.

This clone turned up a few times. The sample holds other DNA sequences that translate to the same CDR3. CDR3 sequence: CASSPGQGAIAGELFF. The CDR3 DNA is TGTGCCAGCAGCCCGGGACAGGGGGCGATTGCCGGGGAGCTGTTTTTT. The rearrangement joins TRBV11-1 to TRBJ2-2; 12 positions agree with TRBD1. In germline, CDR1 is SGHAT, CDR2 FQDESV (reference sequence). The trim removed 5 bases at V and 6 bases at J, leaving 7 bases unmatched. This CDR3 contains 16 residues.